The 17 T cell receptor beta chains below all came from one sample that was sequenced in a study of shared clonotypes between healthy human individuals. The protocol was immunoSEQ multiplex PCR, while the TCRdb copy is restricted to in-frame clones and leaves out a portion. The sample lists approximately 510,000 clones; 75% to 85% were seen once. What was sequenced was PBMCs. The source is a woman in her thirties or forties in good health. Some clones in this sample may be carry-over from other donors' samples.

This rearrangement joins TRBV2 to TRBJ1-1, with a weak D call TRBD1 (6 bases). V was clipped by 7 bases and J by 6 bases, with 15 bases between them. CDR1 is SNHLY, CDR2 FYNNEI, per germline. This CDR3 spans 13 amino acids. The CDR3 nucleotides read TGTGCCAGCATTAAAGTGGGGGGCGCTGAAGCTTTCTTT. This encodes CASIKVGGAEAFF.

The chain has TRBV6-1 and TRBJ2-7, with a possible D match to TRBD2 (5 bases). The CDR3 consists of 14 residues. CDR1 MNHNS and CDR2 SASEGT come from the germline V gene. With 0 bases removed from V and 8 bases from J, the gap between germline ends came to 14 bases. DNA of the CDR3: TGTGCCAGCAGTGAAGCGGCGGACTGGCCTAAGCAGTACTTC. This encodes CASSEAADWPKQYF.

On this clone itself: With a much larger clone just one base away, this may be a read error. The sample carries other DNA sequences with the same CDR3. This chain links TRBV7-2 with TRBJ2-3, with unresolved D. The V end was cut by 5 bases, the J end by 6 bases, with 6 bases between. The CDR3 totals 11 residues. Germline values: CDR1 SGHTA, CDR2 FQGNSA. CDR3 amino acids: CASSPWDTQYF. Written as DNA, the CDR3 is TGTGCCAGCAGCCCGTGGGATACGCAGTATTTT.

Comment on this clone: One end of the junction varies from germline; a read error may be responsible. The V and J genes are TRBV7-3 and TRBJ2-3; tentatively, D is TRBD2 (6 bases). The germline V gene encodes CDR1 SGHTA and CDR2 FQGTGA. The CDR3 loop spans 12 amino acids. The CDR3 DNA is TGTGCCAGCAGCTCACGGGACTCCCAATTCCACTTT. It yields the protein CASSSRDSQFHF.

This chain connects TRBV5-4 to TRBJ2-1; 10 nucleotides agree with TRBD2. Unmatched junction bases numbered 9, after V lost 2 bases and J lost 1 base. CDR3 length equals 18 residues. CDR1 and CDR2 from the germline V gene are SGHNT and YYREEE (reference sequence). The CDR3 loop reads CASSFWGSGRVSYNEQFF. The CDR3, as DNA: TGTGCCAGCAGCTTTTGGGGGAGCGGGAGGGTTTCCTACAATGAGCAGTTCTTC. The whole variable domain, remainder taken from reference TRBV5-4 and TRBJ2-1, is ETGVTQSPTHLIKTRGQQVTLRCSSQSGHNTVSWYQQALGQGPQFIFQYYREEENGRGNFPPRFSGLQFPNYSSELNVNALELDDSALYLCASSFWGSGRVSYNEQFFGPGTRLTVL.

This clone has only a few counts. The V call is TRBV21-1, the J call TRBJ2-7; TRBD2 was called by the table and not checked on the DNA. TRBV21-1 corresponds to a pseudogene. The CDR3 is 19 residues long. CDR3 nucleotide sequence: TGTGCCAGCAGCAAAATCCCACCGGGGAGTAAAAAAGGATCCTACGAGCAGTACTTC. The encoded protein is CASSKIPPGSKKGSYEQYF.

The chain links TRBV5-1 to TRBJ2-3; TRBD2 aligns across 10 bases. Losses at the gene ends were 4 bases for V and 3 bases for J; bases not matched to a gene: 8. This CDR3 contains 16 residues. From germline, CDR1 is SGHRS and CDR2 YFSETQ. The CDR3 region has the DNA TGCGCCAGCAGCCCCGTTGCTAGCGGGAGTACAGATACGCAGTATTTT. It codes for CASSPVASGSTDTQYF.

The rearrangement links TRBV18 to TRBJ2-5; D call uncertain. Trimming cost V 5 bases and J 4 bases, with 2 bases left between them. CDR3 length: 10 amino acids. The germline V gene has CDR1 KGHSH and CDR2 LQKENI. CDR3 bases: TGTGCCAGCTCATCAGAGACCCAGTACTTC. Translating it yields CASSSETQYF.

This clone appeared a few times. The rearrangement joins TRBV5-6 to TRBJ2-7, with 8 nucleotides matching TRBD1. The CDR3 contains 16 residues. Trimming took 1 base from V and 4 from J; bases not matched to a gene: 10. CDR1 and CDR2 from the germline V gene are SGHDT and YYEEEE. The CDR3, as DNA: TGTGCCAGCAGCTTGCGGACAGGGTTTCTCGTGTACGAGCAGTACTTC. It codes for CASSLRTGFLVYEQYF.

V is TRBV5-1 and J is TRBJ2-1, with TRBD2 identical over 10 bases. Germline loops: CDR1 SGHRS, CDR2 YFSETQ. The junction had 8 bases not matched to a gene; V was cut back by 6 bases and J by 5 bases. The CDR3 has 15 residues. CDR3: CASNEGAGGDNEQFF. The CDR3 nucleotides read TGCGCCAGCAATGAGGGAGCGGGAGGGGACAATGAGCAGTTCTTC.

This chain links TRBV6-1 with TRBJ1-1; 8 bases align to TRBD1. The germline V gene encodes CDR1 MNHNS and CDR2 SASEGT. Trimming took 6 bases from V and 1 from J; bases not matched to a gene: 4. This CDR3 region has 14 residues. The CDR3 DNA sequence: TGTGCCAGCAGACTAGACAGGGGGAACACTGAAGCTTTCTTT. It specifies CASRLDRGNTEAFF.

This clone was seen at least ten times. This chain connects TRBV5-4 to TRBJ1-1, with D possibly being TRBD1 (5 bases). V was cut by 0 bases and J by 1 base, with 10 bases left in between. The length of the CDR3 is 15 residues. The V gene's germline CDR1 is SGHNT and CDR2 YYREEE (reference sequence). The CDR3 DNA follows: TGTGCCAGCAGCTTGGAAGCAGGGAGGAACACTGAAGCTTTCTTT. Protein sequence: CASSLEAGRNTEAFF.

This chain connects TRBV5-6 to TRBJ2-1; 8 nucleotides align to TRBD1. V lost 4 bases and J lost 1; bases outside the gene matches: 7. From germline, CDR1 is SGHDT and CDR2 YYEEEE. The CDR3 sequence is 16 residues long. CDR3 coding DNA: TGTGCCAGCAGCCCGAGGACAGGGCGTTCCTACAATGAGCAGTTCTTC. Translating it yields CASSPRTGRSYNEQFF.

This clone was picked up many times. The V and J genes are TRBV2 and TRBJ2-7; D could derive from TRBD1 or TRBD2 (5 bases each). The CDR3 is made up of 16 amino acids. The germline V gene has CDR1 SNHLY and CDR2 FYNNEI. V lost 1 base, J lost 0 bases, and 13 bases lay in between. CDR3 DNA: TGTGCCAGCAGTGAAGGGGTCGGGACGGCCTCCTACGAGCAGTACTTC. This sequence encodes CASSEGVGTASYEQYF.

This sequence joins TRBV9 and TRBJ1-4, with 9 bases aligning to TRBD1. Germline CDR1 SGDLS, CDR2 YYNGEE. Unmatched junction bases numbered 4, after V lost 0 bases and J lost 7 bases. The CDR3 spans 15 residues. Here the CDR3 reads CASSVGDRVGEKLFF. Written as DNA, the CDR3 is TGTGCCAGCAGCGTAGGGGACAGGGTCGGTGAAAAACTGTTTTTT.

J is TRBJ1-3 and V is TRBV9; 10 nucleotides agree with TRBD1. Germline CDR1 reads SGDLS; CDR2 reads YYNGEE. The CDR3 runs to 15 residues. With 4 bases clipped from V and 3 bases from J, the junction kept 4 bases outside the gene matches. CDR3 in DNA: TGTGCCAGCAGCCTGGGACAGGGGATTGGAAACACCATATATTTT. Residues: CASSLGQGIGNTIYF.

This chain joins TRBV28 and TRBJ2-5, with D uncertain. The CDR3 covers 13 residues. CDR1 is MDHEN, CDR2 SYDVKM, per germline. V was pared by 6 bases and J by 6 bases, with 14 bases between. The CDR3 nucleotides are TGTGCCAGCAGCCTACCCCAGACCCAGACCCAGTACTTC. As protein: CASSLPQTQTQYF.